The 8 T cell receptor beta chains below come from one sample, sequenced in a study of identical twins (dated by TCRdb to about 2016). Library method: 5' RACE. TCRdb names Illumina HiSeq 2000 as the instrument used. TCRdb redid the processing of the public reads, applying fastp at Q25 and MiXCR, and retained in-frame beta chains. When rows share a CDR3 protein, they turn into one entry using the most common DNA and genes. The sample records hundreds of thousands of distinct CDR3 sequences, approximately 8.5% of which are singletons. Over 2% of the sample is taken by the ten largest. These same records also appear under a second study, on yellow fever vaccine responses in identical twins.

Input material: memory (CD45RO+) T cells sorted from blood. The meaning of the sample's cell subset or site label: CD45RO+ enriched T cells. The source is a woman between 18 and 30 years old in good health.

This clonotype was seen only a few times. The chain is built from TRBV13 and TRBJ2-5; 8 nucleotides match TRBD2. The trim removed 7 bases at V and 1 base at J, leaving 5 bases unmatched. The CDR3 totals 14 residues. Germline V gene sequence: CDR1 PRHDT, CDR2 FYEKMQ (reference sequence). For the CDR3, the DNA is TGTGCCAGCACCCGGGGGGGCAGCCAAGAGACCCAGTACTTC. Translated, it gives CASTRGGSQETQYF.

V and J are TRBV7-8 and TRBJ2-1; D is unresolved. With 3 bases removed from V and 6 bases from J, the gap between germline ends came to 9 bases. This CDR3 has 13 amino acids. CDR1 SGHVS and CDR2 FQNEAQ come from the germline V gene. CDR3 region: CASSFRPVNEQFF. The CDR3, as DNA: TGTGCCAGCAGCTTTCGACCCGTCAATGAGCAGTTCTTC.

The table lists this clonotype with a few counts. This CDR3 is CATSDAYGYTF. The DNA for the CDR3 is TGTGCCACCAGTGATGCCTATGGCTACACCTTC. The V and J genes are TRBV24-1 and TRBJ1-2; D call uncertain. The CDR3 runs to 11 residues. V lost 3 bases and J lost 4, with 2 bases in between. Germline loops: CDR1 KGHDR, CDR2 SFDVKD.

This clonotype was recorded many times. This rearrangement joins TRBV3-1 to TRBJ2-1; TRBD1 matches 12 bases. Germline V gene sequence: CDR1 LGHDT, CDR2 YNNKEL (reference sequence). The J segment lost 3 bases and the V segment lost 4 bases, leaving 4 bases of the junction unmatched. The CDR3 runs 16 residues. CDR3 in amino acids: CASSRGTGGLYNEQFF. CDR3 DNA sequence: TGTGCCAGCAGCCGAGGGACAGGGGGCCTCTACAATGAGCAGTTCTTC.

This clonotype has just a few counts. CDR3 sequence reads: CASSFGTAYEQYV. The CDR3, as DNA: TGTGCCAGCAGCTTCGGGACAGCCTACGAGCAGTACGTC. The chain recombines TRBV7-8 with TRBJ2-7, with 7 bases fitting TRBD1. CDR1 is SGHVS, CDR2 FQNEAQ, per germline. Trimming at V came to 3 bases and at J to 2 bases, leaving 1 base not matched to a gene. The CDR3 loop spans 13 amino acids.

This clonotype has ten or more counts. The gene calls are TRBV20-1 and TRBJ2-5; D gene unclear. Germline V gives CDR1 DFQATT, CDR2 SNEGSKA (reference sequence). V was cut by 2 bases and J by 5 bases, with 15 bases left in between. The CDR3 runs 14 residues. DNA of the CDR3: TGCAGTGCTAGACCACCCCCCAAGTGGGAGACCCAGTACTTC. Encoded protein: CSARPPPKWETQYF.

In this sample, this clonotype turned up many times. The chain joins TRBV28 to TRBJ1-2; maybe TRBD1 (5 bases). The V gene lost 6 bases and the J gene lost 5 bases, with 19 bases spanning the gap. Germline V gene sequence: CDR1 MDHEN, CDR2 SYDVKM. The CDR3 loop spans 15 amino acids. CDR3 loop: CASRPQAGASYGYTF. Written as DNA, the CDR3 is TGTGCCAGCAGACCACAGGCCGGGGCCAGTTATGGCTACACCTTC.

This clonotype was counted a few times. The J gene is TRBJ2-5, the V gene TRBV5-5; D is uncertain. The germline V and J ends were trimmed by 2 bases and 2 bases, with 13 bases remaining between them. CDR3 length equals 15 residues. Germline values: CDR1 SGHKS, CDR2 YYEKEE (reference sequence). The DNA for the CDR3 is TGTGCCAGCAGCTTAGGCAGTAGTCCGCAAGAGACCCAGTACTTC. It codes for CASSLGSSPQETQYF.